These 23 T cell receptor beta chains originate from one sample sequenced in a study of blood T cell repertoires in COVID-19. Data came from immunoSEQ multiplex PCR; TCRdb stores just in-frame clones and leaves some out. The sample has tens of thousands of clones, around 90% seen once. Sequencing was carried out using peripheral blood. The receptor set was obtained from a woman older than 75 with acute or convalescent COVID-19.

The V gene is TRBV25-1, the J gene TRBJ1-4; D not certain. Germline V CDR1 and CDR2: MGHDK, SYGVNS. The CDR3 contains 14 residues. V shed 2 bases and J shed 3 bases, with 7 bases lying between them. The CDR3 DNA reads TGTGCCAGCAGTGAAGAGGGCCCTAATGAAAAACTGTTTTTT. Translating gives CASSEEGPNEKLFF.

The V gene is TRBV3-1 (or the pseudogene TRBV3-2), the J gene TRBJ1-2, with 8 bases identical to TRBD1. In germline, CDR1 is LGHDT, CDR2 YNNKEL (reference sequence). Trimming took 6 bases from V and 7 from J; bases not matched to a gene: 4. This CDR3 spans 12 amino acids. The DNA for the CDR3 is TGTGCCAGCAGTGACAGGGGTACTGGCTACACCTTC. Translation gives CASSDRGTGYTF.

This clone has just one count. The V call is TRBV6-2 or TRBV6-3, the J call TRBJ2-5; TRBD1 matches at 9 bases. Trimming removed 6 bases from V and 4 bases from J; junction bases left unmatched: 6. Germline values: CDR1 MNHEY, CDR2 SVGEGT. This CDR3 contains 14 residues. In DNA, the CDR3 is TGTGCCAGCAGCCTACAGGGGGCGAGAGAGACCCAGTACTTC. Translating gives CASSLQGARETQYF.

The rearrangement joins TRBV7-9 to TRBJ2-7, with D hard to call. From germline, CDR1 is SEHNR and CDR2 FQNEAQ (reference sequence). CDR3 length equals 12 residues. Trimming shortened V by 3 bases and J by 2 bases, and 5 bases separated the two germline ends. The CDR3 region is CASSFGAYEQYF. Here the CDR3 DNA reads TGTGCCAGCAGCTTCGGAGCCTACGAGCAGTACTTC.

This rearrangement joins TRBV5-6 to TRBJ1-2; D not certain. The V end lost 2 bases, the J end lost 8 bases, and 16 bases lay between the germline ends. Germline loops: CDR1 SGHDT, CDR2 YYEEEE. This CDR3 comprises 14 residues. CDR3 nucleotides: TGTGCCAGCAGCTTCGGCGGGCGGATGGACGGCTACACCTTC. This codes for CASSFGGRMDGYTF.

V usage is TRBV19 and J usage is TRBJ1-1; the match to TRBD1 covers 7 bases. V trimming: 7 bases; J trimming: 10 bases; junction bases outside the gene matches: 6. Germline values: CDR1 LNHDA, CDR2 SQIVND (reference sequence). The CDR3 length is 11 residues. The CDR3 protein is CASTTGVRAFF. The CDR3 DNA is TGTGCCAGTACTACAGGGGTAAGAGCTTTCTTT.

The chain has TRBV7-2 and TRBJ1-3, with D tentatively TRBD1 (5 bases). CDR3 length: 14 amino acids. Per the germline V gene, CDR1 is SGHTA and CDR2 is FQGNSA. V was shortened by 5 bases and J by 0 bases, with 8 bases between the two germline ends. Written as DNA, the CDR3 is TGTGCCAGCAGCCAGACAGCCTCTGGAAACACCATATATTTT. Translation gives CASSQTASGNTIYF.

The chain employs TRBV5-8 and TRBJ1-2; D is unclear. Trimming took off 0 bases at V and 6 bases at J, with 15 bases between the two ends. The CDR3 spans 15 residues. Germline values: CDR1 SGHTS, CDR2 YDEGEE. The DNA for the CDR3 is TGTGCCAGCAGCTTGGGAGACACACTTTCCCATGGCTACACCTTC. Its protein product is CASSLGDTLSHGYTF.

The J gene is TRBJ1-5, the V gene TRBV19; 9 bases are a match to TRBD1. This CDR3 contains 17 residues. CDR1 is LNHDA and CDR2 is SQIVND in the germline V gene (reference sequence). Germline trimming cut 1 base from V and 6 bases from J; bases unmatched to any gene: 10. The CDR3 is CASSIVRTGGLVQPQHF. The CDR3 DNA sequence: TGTGCCAGTAGTATAGTGAGAACAGGGGGCTTGGTTCAGCCCCAGCATTTT.

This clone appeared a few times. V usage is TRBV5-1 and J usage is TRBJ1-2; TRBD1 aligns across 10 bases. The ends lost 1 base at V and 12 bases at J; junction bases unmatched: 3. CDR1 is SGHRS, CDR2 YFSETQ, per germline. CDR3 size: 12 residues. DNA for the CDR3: TGCGCCAGCAGCTTGTCCGGACAGGGGGACACCTTC. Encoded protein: CASSLSGQGDTF.

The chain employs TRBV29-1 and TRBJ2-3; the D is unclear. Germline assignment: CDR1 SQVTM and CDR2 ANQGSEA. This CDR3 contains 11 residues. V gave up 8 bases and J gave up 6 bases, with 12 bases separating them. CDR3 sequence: CSNQDWDTQYF. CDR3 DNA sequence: TGCAGCAACCAAGACTGGGATACGCAGTATTTT.

The CDR3 here is CASHRTGTGGTMSNSPLHF. In DNA form, the CDR3 reads TGTGCCAGCCATAGGACCGGGACAGGGGGCACGATGAGTAATTCACCCCTCCACTTT. The rearrangement joins TRBV27 to TRBJ1-6; 12 positions match TRBD1. V gave up 8 bases and J gave up 6 bases; unmatched junction bases: 17. CDR3 length: 19 residues. Looked up from germline, CDR1 is MNHEY and CDR2 is SMNVEV (reference sequence).

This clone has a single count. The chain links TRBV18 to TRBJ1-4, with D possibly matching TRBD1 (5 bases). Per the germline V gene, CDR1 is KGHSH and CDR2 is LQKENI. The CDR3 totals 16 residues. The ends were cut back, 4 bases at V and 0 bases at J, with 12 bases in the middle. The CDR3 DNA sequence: TGTGCCAGCTCACTAACACAGGCTGCAACTAATGAAAAACTGTTTTTT. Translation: CASSLTQAATNEKLFF. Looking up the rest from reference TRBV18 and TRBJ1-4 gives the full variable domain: NAGVMQNPRHLVRRRGQEARLRCSPMKGHSHVYWYRQLPEEGLKFMVYLQKENIIDESGMPKERFSAEFPKEGPSILRIQQVVRGDSAAYFCASSLTQAATNEKLFFGSGTQLSVL.

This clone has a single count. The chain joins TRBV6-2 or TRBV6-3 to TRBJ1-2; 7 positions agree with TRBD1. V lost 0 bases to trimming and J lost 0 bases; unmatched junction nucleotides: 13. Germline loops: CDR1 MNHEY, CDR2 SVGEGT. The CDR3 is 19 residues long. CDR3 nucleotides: TGTGCCAGCAGTTACTCCCCCGAGGAGCCAGGGGGGTCTAACTATGGCTACACCTTC. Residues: CASSYSPEEPGGSNYGYTF.

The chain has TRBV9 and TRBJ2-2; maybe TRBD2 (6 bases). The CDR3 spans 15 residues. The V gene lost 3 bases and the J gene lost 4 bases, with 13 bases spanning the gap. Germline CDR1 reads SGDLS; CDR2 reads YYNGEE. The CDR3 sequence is CASSARETLTGELFF. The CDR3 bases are TGTGCCAGCAGCGCCCGGGAGACCCTCACCGGGGAGCTGTTTTTT.

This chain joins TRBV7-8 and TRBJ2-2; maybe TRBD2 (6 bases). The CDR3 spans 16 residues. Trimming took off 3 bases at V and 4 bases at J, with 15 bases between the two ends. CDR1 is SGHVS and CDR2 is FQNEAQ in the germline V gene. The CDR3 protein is CASSLRLVVSTGELFF. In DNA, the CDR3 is TGTGCCAGCAGCTTGAGACTAGTGGTGTCCACCGGGGAGCTGTTTTTT.

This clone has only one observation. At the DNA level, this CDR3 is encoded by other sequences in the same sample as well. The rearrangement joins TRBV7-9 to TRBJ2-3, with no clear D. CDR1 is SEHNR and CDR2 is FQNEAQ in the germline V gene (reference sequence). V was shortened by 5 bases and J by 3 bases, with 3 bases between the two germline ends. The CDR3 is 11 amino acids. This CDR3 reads CASSQTDTQYF. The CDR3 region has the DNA TGTGCCAGCAGCCAGACAGATACGCAGTATTTT.

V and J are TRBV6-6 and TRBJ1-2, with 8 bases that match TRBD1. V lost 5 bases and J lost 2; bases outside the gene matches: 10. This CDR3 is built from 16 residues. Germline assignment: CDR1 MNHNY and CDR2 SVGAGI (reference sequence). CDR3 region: CASSGQGGDRNYGYTF. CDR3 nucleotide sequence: TGTGCCAGCAGTGGACAGGGAGGCGATCGCAACTATGGCTACACCTTC.

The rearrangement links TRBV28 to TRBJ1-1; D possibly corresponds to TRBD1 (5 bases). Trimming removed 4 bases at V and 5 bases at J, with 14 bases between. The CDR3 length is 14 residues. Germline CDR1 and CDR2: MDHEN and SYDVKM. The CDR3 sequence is CASSSPGTGTEAFF. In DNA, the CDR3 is TGTGCCAGCAGTTCCCCCGGGACTGGAACTGAAGCTTTCTTT.

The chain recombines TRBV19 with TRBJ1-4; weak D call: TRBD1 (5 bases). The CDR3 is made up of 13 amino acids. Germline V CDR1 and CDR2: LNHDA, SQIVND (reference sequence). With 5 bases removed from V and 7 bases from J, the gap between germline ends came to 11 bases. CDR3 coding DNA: TGTGCCAGTAGTCTTGGGGCCCGTGAAAAACTGTTTTTT. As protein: CASSLGAREKLFF. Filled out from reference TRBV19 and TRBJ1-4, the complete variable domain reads DGGITQSPKYLFRKEGQNVTLSCEQNLNHDAMYWYRQDPGQGLRLIYYSQIVNDFQKGDIAEGYSVSREKKESFPLTVTSAQKNPTAFYLCASSLGAREKLFFGSGTQLSVL.

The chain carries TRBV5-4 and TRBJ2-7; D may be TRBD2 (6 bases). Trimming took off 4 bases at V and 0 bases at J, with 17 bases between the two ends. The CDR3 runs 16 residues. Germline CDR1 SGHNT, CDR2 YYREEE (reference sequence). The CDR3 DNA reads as TGTGCCAGCAGCGGACGGGCGGGGCGGAGCTCCTACGAGCAGTACTTC. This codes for CASSGRAGRSSYEQYF.

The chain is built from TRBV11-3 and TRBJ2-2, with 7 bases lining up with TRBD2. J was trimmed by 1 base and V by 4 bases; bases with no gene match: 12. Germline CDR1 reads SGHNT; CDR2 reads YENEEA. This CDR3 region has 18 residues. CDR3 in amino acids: CASSSSWGGFLNTGELFF. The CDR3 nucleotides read TGTGCCAGCAGCTCATCCTGGGGGGGTTTCTTGAACACCGGGGAGCTGTTTTTT.

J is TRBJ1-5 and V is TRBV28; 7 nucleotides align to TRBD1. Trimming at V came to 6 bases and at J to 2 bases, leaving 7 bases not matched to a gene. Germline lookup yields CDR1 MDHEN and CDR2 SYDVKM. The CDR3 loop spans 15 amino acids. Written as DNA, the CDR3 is TGTGCCAGCAGACCCAGGGGGAGTGGCAATCAGCCCCAGCATTTT. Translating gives CASRPRGSGNQPQHF.